There are a few counts of the clone carrying this T cell receptor beta chain. Its antigen is unknown. This CDR3 is 14 amino acids long. Trimming removed 0 bases from V and 8 bases from J, with 16 bases in between. Germline V gene lookup returns CDR1 SQVTM and CDR2 ANQGSEA. The data belong to a study of blood T cells in healthy people across ages. Overall study results and limits: Changes seen in expanded clonotypes were possibly confounded by donor CMV status left unknown.

Each sample provided at least 5.5 micrograms of extracted total RNA. A second PCR, run for roughly 7 to 11 cycles, used a sample-barcoded 5' primer plus a J-beta primer mix. MiXCR, applied by TCRdb to the 5' RACE reads, yields one record per CDR3 protein. Found here are some 1,500,000 distinct CDR3 sequences, approximately 43% of them singletons; the top ten hold over 3.5%. This receptor was taken from a young woman in good health. This sequence joins TRBV29-1 and TRBJ1-2, with D perhaps matching TRBD1 (6 bases). The sample was blood. As DNA, the CDR3 is TGCAGCGTTGAAGACAGGGGAGTCTTCAGGGGCTACACCTTC. This sequence encodes CSVEDRGVFRGYTF.